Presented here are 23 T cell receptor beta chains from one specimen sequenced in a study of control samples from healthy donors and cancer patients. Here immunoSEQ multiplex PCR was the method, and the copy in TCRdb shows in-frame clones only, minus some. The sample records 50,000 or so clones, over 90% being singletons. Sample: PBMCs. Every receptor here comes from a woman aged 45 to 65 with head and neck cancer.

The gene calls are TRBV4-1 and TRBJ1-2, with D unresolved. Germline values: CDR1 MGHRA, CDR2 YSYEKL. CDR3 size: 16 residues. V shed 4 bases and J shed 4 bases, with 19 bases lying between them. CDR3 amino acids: CASSPHTGSISYGYTF. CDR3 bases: TGCGCCAGCAGCCCCCATACCGGGTCCATTTCCTATGGCTACACCTTC.

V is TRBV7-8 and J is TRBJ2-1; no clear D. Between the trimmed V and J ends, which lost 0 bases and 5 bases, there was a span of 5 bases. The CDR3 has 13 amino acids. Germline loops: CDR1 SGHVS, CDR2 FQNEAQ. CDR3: CASSLAAHNEQFF. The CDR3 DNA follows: TGTGCCAGCAGCTTAGCAGCGCACAATGAGCAGTTCTTC.

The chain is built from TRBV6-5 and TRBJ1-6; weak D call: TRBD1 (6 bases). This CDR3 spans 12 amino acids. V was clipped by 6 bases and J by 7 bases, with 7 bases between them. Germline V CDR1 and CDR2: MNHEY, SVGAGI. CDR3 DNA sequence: TGTGCCAGCAGGCAGGGGAATTCACCCCTCCACTTT. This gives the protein CASRQGNSPLHF.

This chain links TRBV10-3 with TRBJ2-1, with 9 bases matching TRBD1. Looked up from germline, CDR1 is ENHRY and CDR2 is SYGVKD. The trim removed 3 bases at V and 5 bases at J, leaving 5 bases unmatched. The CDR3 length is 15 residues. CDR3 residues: CAISDFRDRDNEQFF. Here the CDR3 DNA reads TGTGCCATCAGTGACTTCCGGGACAGGGACAATGAGCAGTTCTTC.

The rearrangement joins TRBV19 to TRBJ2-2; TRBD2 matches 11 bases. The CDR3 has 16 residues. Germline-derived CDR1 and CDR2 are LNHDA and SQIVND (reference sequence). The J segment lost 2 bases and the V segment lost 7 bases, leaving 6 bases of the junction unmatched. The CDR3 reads CASKDSGRANTGELFF. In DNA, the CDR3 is TGTGCCAGTAAGGATAGCGGGAGGGCCAACACCGGGGAGCTGTTTTTT.

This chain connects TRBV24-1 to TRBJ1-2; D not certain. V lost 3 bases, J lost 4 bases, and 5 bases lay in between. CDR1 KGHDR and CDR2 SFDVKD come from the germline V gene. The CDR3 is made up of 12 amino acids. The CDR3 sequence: CATSDPSYGYTF. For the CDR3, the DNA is TGTGCCACCAGTGATCCCTCCTATGGCTACACCTTC.

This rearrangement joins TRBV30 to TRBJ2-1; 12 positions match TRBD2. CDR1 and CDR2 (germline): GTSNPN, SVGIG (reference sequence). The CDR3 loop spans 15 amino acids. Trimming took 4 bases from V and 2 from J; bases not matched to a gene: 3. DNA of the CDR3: TGTGCCTGGATGGGACTAGCGGGCCCCTACAATGAGCAGTTCTTC. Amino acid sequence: CAWMGLAGPYNEQFF.

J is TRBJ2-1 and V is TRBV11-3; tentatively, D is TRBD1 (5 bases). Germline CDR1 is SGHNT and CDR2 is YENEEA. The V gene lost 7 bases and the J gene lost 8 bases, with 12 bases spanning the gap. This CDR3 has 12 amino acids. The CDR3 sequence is CASKGIRDEQFF. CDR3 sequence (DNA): TGTGCCAGCAAGGGGATTAGGGATGAGCAGTTCTTC. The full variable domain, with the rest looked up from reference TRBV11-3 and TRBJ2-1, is EAGVVQSPRYKIIEKKQPVAFWCNPISGHNTLYWYLQNLGQGPELLIRYENEEAVDDSQLPKDRFSAERLKGVDSTLKIQPAELGDSAVYLCASKGIRDEQFFGPGTRLTVL.

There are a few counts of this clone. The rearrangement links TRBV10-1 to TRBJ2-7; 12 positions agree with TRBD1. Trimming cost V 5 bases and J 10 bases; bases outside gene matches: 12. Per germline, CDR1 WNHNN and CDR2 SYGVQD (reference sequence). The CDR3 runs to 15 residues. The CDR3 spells CASSPGGGQGALQYF. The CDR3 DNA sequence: TGCGCCAGCAGTCCAGGAGGGGGACAGGGGGCCCTCCAGTACTTC.

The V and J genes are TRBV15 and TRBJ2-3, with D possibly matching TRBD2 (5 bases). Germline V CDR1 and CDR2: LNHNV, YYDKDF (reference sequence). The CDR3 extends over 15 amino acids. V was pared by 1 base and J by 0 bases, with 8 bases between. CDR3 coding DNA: TGTGCCACCAGCAGAGGGGGAGCTAGCACAGATACGCAGTATTTT. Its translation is CATSRGGASTDTQYF.

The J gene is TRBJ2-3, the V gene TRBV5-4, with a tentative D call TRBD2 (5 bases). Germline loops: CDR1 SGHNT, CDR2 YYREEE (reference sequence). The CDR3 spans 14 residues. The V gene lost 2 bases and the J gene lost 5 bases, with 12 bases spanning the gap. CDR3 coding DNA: TGTGCCAGCAGCTTCGGAGTGGGAGAAGATACGCAGTATTTT. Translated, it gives CASSFGVGEDTQYF.

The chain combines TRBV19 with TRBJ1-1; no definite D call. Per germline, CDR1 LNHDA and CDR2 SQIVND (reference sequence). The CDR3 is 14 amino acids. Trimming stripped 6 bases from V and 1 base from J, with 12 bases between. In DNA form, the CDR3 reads TGTGCCAGTAGAAGAGGTCCGGCGAACACTGAAGCTTTCTTT. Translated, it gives CASRRGPANTEAFF.

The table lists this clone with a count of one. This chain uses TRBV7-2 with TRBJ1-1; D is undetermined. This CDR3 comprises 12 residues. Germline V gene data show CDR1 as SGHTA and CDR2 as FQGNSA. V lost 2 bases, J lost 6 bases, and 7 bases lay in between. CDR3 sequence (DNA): TGTGCCAGCAGCTTAAATGGGGCTGAAGCTTTCTTT. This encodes CASSLNGAEAFF.

CDR3 DNA: TGTGCCACCAGCCGCTCGGTCGAATACGGGGAGGATCAGCCCCAGCATTTT. It translates to CATSRSVEYGEDQPQHF. The chain has TRBV15 and TRBJ1-5; D not certain. Trimming stripped 5 bases from V and 5 bases from J, with 22 bases between. Germline CDR1 reads LNHNV; CDR2 reads YYDKDF (reference sequence). The CDR3 covers 17 residues.

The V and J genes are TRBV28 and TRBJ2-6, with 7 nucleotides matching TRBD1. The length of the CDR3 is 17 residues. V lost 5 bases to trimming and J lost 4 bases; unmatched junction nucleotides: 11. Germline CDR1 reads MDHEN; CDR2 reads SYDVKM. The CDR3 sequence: CASSITATGSGANVLTF. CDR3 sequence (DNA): TGTGCCAGCAGTATCACCGCGACAGGGTCCGGGGCCAACGTCCTGACTTTC.

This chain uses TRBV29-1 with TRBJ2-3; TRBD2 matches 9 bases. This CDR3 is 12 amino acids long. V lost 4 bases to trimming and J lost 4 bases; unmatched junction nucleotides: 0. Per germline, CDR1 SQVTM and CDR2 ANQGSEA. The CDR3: CSVGLAADTQYF. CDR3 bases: TGCAGCGTTGGACTAGCGGCAGATACGCAGTATTTT.

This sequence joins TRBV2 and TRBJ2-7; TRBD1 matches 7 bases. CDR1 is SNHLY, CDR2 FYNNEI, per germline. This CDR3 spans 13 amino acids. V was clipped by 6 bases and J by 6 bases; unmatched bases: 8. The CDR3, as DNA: TGTGCCAGCAGACAGGGGTTCCCCGGCGAGCAGTACTTC. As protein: CASRQGFPGEQYF.

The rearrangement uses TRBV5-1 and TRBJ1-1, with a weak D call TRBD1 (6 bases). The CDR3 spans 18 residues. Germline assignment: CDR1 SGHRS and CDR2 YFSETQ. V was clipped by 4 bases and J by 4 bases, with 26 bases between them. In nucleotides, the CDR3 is TGCGCCAGCAGCCCCCGTGGAAGGCAGGGGAAGTCGTCCACTGAAGCTTTCTTT. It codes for CASSPRGRQGKSSTEAFF. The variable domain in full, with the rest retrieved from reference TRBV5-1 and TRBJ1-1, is KAGVTQTPRYLIKTRGQQVTLSCSPISGHRSVSWYQQTPGQGLQFLFEYFSETQRNKGNFPGRFSGRQFSNSRSEMNVSTLELGDSALYLCASSPRGRQGKSSTEAFFGQGTRLTVV.

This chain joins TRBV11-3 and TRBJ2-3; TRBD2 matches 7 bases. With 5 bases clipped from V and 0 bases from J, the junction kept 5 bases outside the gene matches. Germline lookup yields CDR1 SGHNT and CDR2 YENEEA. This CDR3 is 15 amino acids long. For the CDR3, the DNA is TGTGCCAGCAGCGATCGGGAGGATAGCACAGATACGCAGTATTTT. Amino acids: CASSDREDSTDTQYF.

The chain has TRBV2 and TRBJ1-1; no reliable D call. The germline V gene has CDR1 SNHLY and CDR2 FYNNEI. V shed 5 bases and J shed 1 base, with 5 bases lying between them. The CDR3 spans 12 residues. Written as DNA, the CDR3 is TGTGCCAGCAGTTATGGGAACACTGAAGCTTTCTTT. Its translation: CASSYGNTEAFF.

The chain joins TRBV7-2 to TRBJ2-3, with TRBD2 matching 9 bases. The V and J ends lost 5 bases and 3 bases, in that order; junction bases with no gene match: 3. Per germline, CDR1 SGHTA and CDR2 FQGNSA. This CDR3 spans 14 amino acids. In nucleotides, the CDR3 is TGTGCCAGCAGCGCAACTAGCGGGACAGATACGCAGTATTTT. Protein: CASSATSGTDTQYF.

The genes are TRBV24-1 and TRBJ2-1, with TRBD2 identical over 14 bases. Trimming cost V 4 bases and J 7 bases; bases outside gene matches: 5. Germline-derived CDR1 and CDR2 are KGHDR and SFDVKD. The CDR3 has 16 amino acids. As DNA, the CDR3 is TGTGCCACCAGTGACCCAGGACTAGCGGGAGGAAATGAGCAGTTCTTC. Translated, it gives CATSDPGLAGGNEQFF.

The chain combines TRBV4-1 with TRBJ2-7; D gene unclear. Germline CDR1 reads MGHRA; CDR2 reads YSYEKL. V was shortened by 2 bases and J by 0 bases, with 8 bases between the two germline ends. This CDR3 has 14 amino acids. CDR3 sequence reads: CASSQQGISYEQYF. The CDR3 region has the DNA TGCGCCAGCAGCCAACAAGGGATCTCCTACGAGCAGTACTTC.